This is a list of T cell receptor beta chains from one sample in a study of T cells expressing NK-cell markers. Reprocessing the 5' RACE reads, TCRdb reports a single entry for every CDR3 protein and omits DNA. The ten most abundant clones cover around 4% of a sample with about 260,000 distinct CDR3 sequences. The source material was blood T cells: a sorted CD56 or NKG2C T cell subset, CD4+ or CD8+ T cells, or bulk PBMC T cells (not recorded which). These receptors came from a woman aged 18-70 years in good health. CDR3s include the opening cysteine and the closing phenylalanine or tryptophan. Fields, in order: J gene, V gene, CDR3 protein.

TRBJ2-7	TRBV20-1	CSASSPATASAEQYF
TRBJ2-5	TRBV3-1	CASRGPKGETQYF
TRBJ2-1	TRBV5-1	CASSLAGTSSNEQFF
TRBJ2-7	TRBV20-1	CSAPLGTGFYEQYF
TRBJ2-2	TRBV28	CASGSGSVTGELFF
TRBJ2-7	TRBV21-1	CASSKVRAYEQYF
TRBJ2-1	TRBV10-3	CAIRDSDYNEQFF
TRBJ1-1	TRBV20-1	CSASWSDRVNTEAFF
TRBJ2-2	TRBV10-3	CAISEGTGGATGELFF
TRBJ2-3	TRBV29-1	CSASGGTDTQYF
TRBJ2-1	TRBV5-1	CASTLEPSSYNEQFF
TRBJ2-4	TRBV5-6	CASSLLVVDIQYF
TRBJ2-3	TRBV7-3	CASSLSPITRTADTQYF
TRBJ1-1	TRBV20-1	CSALAPGQGNTEAFF
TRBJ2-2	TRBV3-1	CASSLWVAENTGELFF
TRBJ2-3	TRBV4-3	CASSQDWRDTQYF
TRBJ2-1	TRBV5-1	CASSLGTHSTYNEQFF
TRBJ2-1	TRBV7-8	CASSYPGLAGGTSYNEQFF
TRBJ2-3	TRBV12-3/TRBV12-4	CASSSPGPDTQYF
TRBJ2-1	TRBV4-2	CASSVAGGYNEQFF
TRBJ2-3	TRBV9	CASSVDPANTDTQYF
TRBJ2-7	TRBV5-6	CASSLRLAGEQYF
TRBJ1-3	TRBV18	CASSRGTESGNTKYF
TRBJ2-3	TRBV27	CASRSEGLLAGTDTQYF
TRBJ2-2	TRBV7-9	CASSLGTPIGELFF
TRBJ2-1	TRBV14	CASSQVRGGQNEQFF
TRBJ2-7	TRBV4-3	CASSPNGGGDEQYF
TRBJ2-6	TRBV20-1	CSAREGTGFSGANVLTF
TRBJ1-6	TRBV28	CASSLGSNYNSPLHF
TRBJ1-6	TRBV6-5	CASSYRDGDSSYNSPLHF
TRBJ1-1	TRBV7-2	CASSLRWGGTEAFF
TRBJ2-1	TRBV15	CATSREPGGGRKGNEQFF
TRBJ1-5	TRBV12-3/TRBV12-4	CASSLSSQQPQHF
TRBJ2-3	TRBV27	CASRGLATDTQYF
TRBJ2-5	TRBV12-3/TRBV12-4	CASRLGGAPGETQYF
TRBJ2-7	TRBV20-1	CSATRGALYEQYF
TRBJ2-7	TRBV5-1	CASSSGKTSSYEQYF
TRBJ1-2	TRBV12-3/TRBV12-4	CASSLYQGPYGYTF
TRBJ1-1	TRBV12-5	CASGLVTGPPLNTEAFF
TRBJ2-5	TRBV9	CASSVGVGDSPKETQYF
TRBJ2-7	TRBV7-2	CASSLPSSGTSEQHF
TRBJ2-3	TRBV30	CAWRTSGLPSDTQYF
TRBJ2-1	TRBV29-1	CSVGSGLPYNEQFF
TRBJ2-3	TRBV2	CASRVDRAPYTDTQYF
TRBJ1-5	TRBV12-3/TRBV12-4	CASSSGQPTYNQPQHF
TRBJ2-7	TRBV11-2	CASRAGVDRYEQYF
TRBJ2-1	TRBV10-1	CASSEALAGGSNEQFF
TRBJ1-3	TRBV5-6	CASRLRFSGNTIYF
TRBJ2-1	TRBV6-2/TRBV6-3	CASSYSIPGLSYNEQFF
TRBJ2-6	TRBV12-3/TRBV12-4	CAGYSGANVLTF
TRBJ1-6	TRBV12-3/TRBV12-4	CASSPHRNSPLHF
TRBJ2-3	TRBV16	CASSPLRSSGATDTQYF
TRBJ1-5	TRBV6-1	CASSEHRGLNQPQHF
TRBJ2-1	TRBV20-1	CSASQGGYNEQFF
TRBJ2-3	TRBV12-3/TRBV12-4	CASSTTRQGVSTDTQYF
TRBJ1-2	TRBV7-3	CASSPRSNYGYTF
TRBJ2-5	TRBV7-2	CASSLGPPPYQETQYF
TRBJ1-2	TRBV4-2	CASSQRTALGGYTF